The rows below give T cell receptor beta chains drawn from one sample of a study of T-cell reconstitution after alpha-beta-depleted transplantation in children. TCRdb processed the PCR reads anew with MiXCR; each CDR3 protein has one entry. The sample contains about 440,000 distinct CDR3 sequences, 43% of which appear only once. The source material was PBMCs, sampled before TCRalphabeta/CD19-depleted stem cell transplant. The receptors stem from a girl aged 2 to 10 with aplastic anemia, due to receive a stem cell transplant. Both conserved end residues are part of each CDR3. Each record gives: D gene, clone size, J gene, V gene, CDR3 DNA, CDR3 protein. D genes are given only for firm matches. Some rows mark clone size as missing; the rest say once, few, many or name a class of expanded clone.

TRBD2,many,TRBJ2-4,TRBV4-1,TGCGCCAGCAGCCAAGGGACTAGCGGGAGGGCCATCAACATTCAGTACTTC,CASSQGTSGRAINIQYF
.,.,TRBJ2-7,TRBV11-2,TGTGCCAGCAGCTCCATAGGGGCGGGCCCTCCCTACGAGCAGTACTTC,CASSSIGAGPPYEQYF
.,few,TRBJ2-5,TRBV20-1,TGCAGTGCTAGAGTGGGGCAAGAGACCCAGTACTTC,CSARVGQETQYF
.,.,TRBJ1-1,TRBV20-1,TGCAGTGCTAGTAGGAGGGACACTGAAGCTTTCTTT,CSASRRDTEAFF
TRBD2,.,TRBJ2-5,TRBV3-1,TGTGCCTGCTGCCAAGGTGCTAGCGGGAGGTTTGGGGAGACCCAGTACTTC,CACCQGASGRFGETQYF
TRBD2,.,TRBJ2-1,TRBV18,TGTGCCAGCTCACCACCAAGGGCGGGGGGTCGAGGTAATGAGCAGTTCTTC,CASSPPRAGGRGNEQFF
.,.,TRBJ2-1,TRBV5-1,TGCGCCAGCAGCTTGCGGTCCCTAGCATGGGATGAGCAGTTCTTC,CASSLRSLAWDEQFF
TRBD1,few,TRBJ2-2,TRBV12-3/TRBV12-4,TGTGCCAGCAGTTTTACAGGGGTCACCGGGGAGCTGTTTTTT,CASSFTGVTGELFF
TRBD1,many,TRBJ2-7,TRBV3-1,TGTGCCAGCAGCCAAAACAGGGGTTACGAGCAGTACTTC,CASSQNRGYEQYF
.,few,TRBJ2-1,TRBV7-9,TGTGCCAGCAGCTTAGCGCGCAGGATCGAGCAGTTCTTC,CASSLARRIEQFF
TRBD2,many,TRBJ2-2,TRBV20-1,TGCAGTGCTCGACGGGAGGGGGGCACCGGGGAGCTGTTTTTT,CSARREGGTGELFF
.,.,TRBJ2-7,TRBV7-6,TGTGCCAGCAGCCGAGGGACGTACCCCTACGAGCAGTACTTC,CASSRGTYPYEQYF
TRBD2,.,TRBJ2-7,TRBV5-1,TGCGCCAGGCCGGGGAGGGAAGGCGAGCAGTACTTC,CARPGREGEQYF
TRBD2,.,TRBJ2-5,TRBV12-3/TRBV12-4,TGTGCCAGCAGTTTAAGGTTCTGGGCTAGCGGGGGCTCCCAAGAGACCCAGTACTTC,CASSLRFWASGGSQETQYF
.,.,TRBJ1-3,TRBV6-5,TGTGCCAGCAGTTACTCTTGGGGGCCCCGAAACACCATATATTTT,CASSYSWGPRNTIYF
TRBD1,many,TRBJ2-1,TRBV10-3,TGTGCCATCAGTGAGTCGACAGGGACGAACAATGAGCAGTTCTTC,CAISESTGTNNEQFF
TRBD2,many,TRBJ2-3,TRBV12-3/TRBV12-4,TGTGCCAGTAGCGGGAGGGCCAGGGGCACAGATACGCAGTATTTT,CASSGRARGTDTQYF
TRBD2,many,TRBJ2-3,TRBV28,TGTGCCAGCAGTTGGGGGACTAGCGGTACGAGCACAGATACGCAGTATTTT,CASSWGTSGTSTDTQYF
TRBD2,.,TRBJ2-7,TRBV5-1,TGCGCCAGCAGCCCGGGACTAGCGGGAGGGTTCGAGCAGTACTTC,CASSPGLAGGFEQYF
.,few,TRBJ2-7,TRBV27,TGTGCCAGCAGTTTATCGGGTTTCGACGAGCAGTACTTC,CASSLSGFDEQYF
TRBD1,once,TRBJ2-2,TRBV12-3/TRBV12-4,TGTGCCAGCAGTTTGGGACAGATAACCGGGGAGCTGTTTTTT,CASSLGQITGELFF
.,.,TRBJ2-1,TRBV25-1,TGTGCCAGCAGTGAATATCCATACTACAATGAGCAGTTCTTC,CASSEYPYYNEQFF
.,few,TRBJ2-3,TRBV27,TGTGCCAGCAGTTTATCGCCTGGCTCTCCGGGGTATTTT,CASSLSPGSPGYF
TRBD1,few,TRBJ2-5,TRBV20-1,TGCAGTGCTAGACTTCCCGGGACAGAAGAGACCCAGTACTTC,CSARLPGTEETQYF
.,many,TRBJ2-3,TRBV25-1,TGTGCCAGCAGTGGGGGGGGCAGGGGGGATACGCAGTATTTT,CASSGGGRGDTQYF
.,once,TRBJ2-1,TRBV20-1,TGCAGTGCTAGTAGAGCAAGCTCCTACAATGAGCAGTTCTTC,CSASRASSYNEQFF
TRBD1,many,TRBJ1-4,TRBV20-1,TGCAGTGCTCCCGGGACAGGGAGTGAAAAACTGTTTTTT,CSAPGTGSEKLFF
TRBD2,.,TRBJ2-1,TRBV12-3/TRBV12-4,TGTGCCAGCAGAATTGGGACTAGCGGCCACAATGAGCAGTTCTTC,CASRIGTSGHNEQFF
.,many,TRBJ2-7,TRBV7-2,TGTGCCAGCAGCTTAGATATGGGGGGTCAGCAGTACTTC,CASSLDMGGQQYF
.,.,TRBJ2-7,TRBV30,TGTGCCTGGGGGTCCGGGAGAAAGGGCGAGCAGTACTTC,CAWGSGRKGEQYF
.,many,TRBJ2-7,TRBV20-1,TGCAGTGCAAGACCCGGGACCGCCCCTGAGCAGTACTTC,CSARPGTAPEQYF
TRBD1,.,TRBJ2-3,TRBV5-5,TGTGCCAGCAGCTTGGAGGGACAGGGGTTCGATACGCAGTATTTT,CASSLEGQGFDTQYF
.,.,TRBJ1-4,TRBV5-6,TGTGCCAGCAGCGTATTCCGACTGCAAACTAATGAAAAACTGTTTTTT,CASSVFRLQTNEKLFF
.,.,TRBJ2-5,TRBV7-6,TGTGCCAGCAGCCCGTACCGACAGGGAGGGCGGCAAGAGACCCAGTACTTC,CASSPYRQGGRQETQYF
TRBD2,.,TRBJ2-5,TRBV11-2,TGTGCCAGCAGCCGCCCGGGACTAGCGGGAGGAGAGACCCAGTACTTC,CASSRPGLAGGETQYF
.,.,TRBJ2-1,TRBV6-5,TGTGCCAGCAGTTACGGGCTAGACAATGAGCAGTTCTTC,CASSYGLDNEQFF
TRBD2,many,TRBJ2-1,TRBV7-2,TGTGCCAGCAGCTCTAGCGGGCTAAGCTCCTACAATGAGCAGTTCTTC,CASSSSGLSSYNEQFF
.,.,TRBJ1-1,TRBV20-1,TGCAGTGCTAGAGGGTCAGGTTTCGGAACTGAAGCTTTCTTT,CSARGSGFGTEAFF
.,.,TRBJ2-7,TRBV2,TGTGCCAGCAGGACAGCCCCGCCGGAGCAGTACTTC,CASRTAPPEQYF
TRBD2,.,TRBJ2-1,TRBV3-1,TGTGCCAGCAGCAGGGAAGGGATAGGGGCGGGAGGGCCTGCTGTACGCAATGAGCAGTTCTTC,CASSREGIGAGGPAVRNEQFF
TRBD2,.,TRBJ2-1,TRBV29-1,TGCAGCGTTGGACTAGCGGGGGAGCAGTTCTTC,CSVGLAGEQFF
TRBD2,.,TRBJ2-5,TRBV20-1,TGCAGTGCCCCCCCCGCTAGCGGGGACCAAGAGACCCAGTACTTC,CSAPPASGDQETQYF
TRBD1,many,TRBJ2-1,TRBV6-5,TGTGCCAGCAGTTACCCACGACAGGGCCCCTACAATGAGCAGTTCTTC,CASSYPRQGPYNEQFF
.,.,TRBJ2-7,TRBV28,TGTGCCAGCAGTTTGGCGGTCCCGTACGAGCAGTACTTC,CASSLAVPYEQYF
.,.,TRBJ2-1,TRBV20-1,TGCAGTGCTAAAGACGTAAGGTTTAACAATGAGCAGTTCTTC,CSAKDVRFNNEQFF
TRBD1,few,TRBJ2-5,TRBV20-1,TGCAGTGCTAGAGATTATACCCGGGACAGGGGCGCCCAGGAGACCCAGTACTTC,CSARDYTRDRGAQETQYF
.,.,TRBJ2-7,TRBV5-1,TGCGCCAGCAGCTTGCGAGGGTACCCCTCTCACGAGCAGTGCTTC,CASSLRGYPSHEQCF
TRBD1,few,TRBJ1-2,TRBV5-5,TGTGCCAGCGGGACTGGACAGGGGGCATTATATGGCTACACCTTC,CASGTGQGALYGYTF